The rows below give T cell receptor beta chains drawn from one sample of a study of OX40 agonist ivuxolimab in advanced cancers. Assay used: immunoSEQ multiplex PCR; TCRdb lists only in-frame clones, some missing. The sample records 20,000 to 25,000 clones, approximately 82% being singletons. The sequencing here drew on CD4+ or CD8+ T cells sorted from blood, taken in a trial of the OX40 agonist ivuxolimab. These receptors came from an adult with an advanced solid tumor such as melanoma, head and neck, liver or kidney cancer. CDR3s include the opening cysteine and the closing phenylalanine or tryptophan. D genes are given only for firm matches. The size of a clone is reported for some rows only, either as once, few or many, or as a class for expanded clones.

TRBD1	TRBV27	15	.	TRBJ2-7	CASSFRDRGSYEQYF	TGTGCCAGCAGTTTTAGAGACAGGGGAAGCTACGAGCAGTACTTC
.	TRBV7-9	15	.	TRBJ2-7	CASSLVRGEVHEQYF	TGTGCCAGCAGCCTTGTCCGAGGGGAGGTCCACGAGCAGTACTTC
.	TRBV28	14	once	TRBJ2-1	CASSLSRQLNEQFF	TGTGCCAGCAGTCTAAGTAGGCAGCTCAATGAGCAGTTCTTC
TRBD2	TRBV4-1	19	.	TRBJ2-3	CASSQHGLAEPTSTDTQYF	TGCGCCAGCAGCCAACATGGACTAGCGGAGCCAACTAGCACAGATACGCAGTATTTT
.	TRBV10-3	16	.	TRBJ2-2	CAISDYAGPNTGELFF	TGTGCCATCAGTGATTACGCGGGACCGAACACCGGGGAGCTGTTTTTT
TRBD1	TRBV10-3	15	.	TRBJ2-7	CAISPGQGRGYEQYF	TGTGCCATCAGTCCCGGACAGGGAAGGGGCTACGAGCAGTACTTC
.	TRBV14	13	.	TRBJ1-1	CASSLNLLTEAFF	TGTGCCAGCAGCCTCAACTTGTTAACTGAAGCTTTCTTT
.	TRBV28	12	few	TRBJ2-7	CASSLDDYEQYF	TGTGCCAGCAGTTTGGACGACTACGAGCAGTACTTC
.	TRBV7-9	14	.	TRBJ1-3	CASILTISGNTIYF	TGTGCCAGCATCCTTACCATCTCTGGAAACACCATATATTTT
.	TRBV27	12	.	TRBJ1-3	CASSSGLNTIYF	TGTGCCAGCAGTTCGGGATTAAACACCATATATTTT
TRBD1	TRBV6-1	15	.	TRBJ2-7	CASSVTGTGGYEQYF	TGTGCCAGCAGTGTAACCGGGACAGGAGGCTACGAGCAGTACTTC
TRBD1	TRBV30	15	.	TRBJ1-5	CAWSERGLDNQPQHF	TGTGCCTGGAGTGAGAGGGGGCTCGACAATCAGCCCCAGCATTTT
.	TRBV7-9	18	.	TRBJ2-2	CASSGRLGLVGITGELFF	TGTGCCAGCAGCGGTCGCCTGGGGCTAGTGGGGATCACCGGGGAGCTGTTTTTT
.	TRBV5-5	17	.	TRBJ1-1	CASSLGTGGPAGTEAFF	TGTGCCAGCAGCTTAGGAACGGGGGGCCCGGCGGGCACTGAAGCTTTCTTT
.	TRBV6-5	11	.	TRBJ2-7	CASSHGNGEYF	TGTGCCAGCAGTCACGGGAACGGGGAGTACTTC
.	TRBV15	17	.	TRBJ2-5	CATSRDRGSPSLETQYF	TGTGCCACCAGCAGAGACCGGGGCTCCCCGAGCTTAGAGACCCAGTACTTC
TRBD1	TRBV29-1	14	.	TRBJ2-1	CSVSGQVSYNEQFF	TGCAGCGTATCCGGACAGGTTTCCTACAATGAGCAGTTCTTC
.	TRBV5-6	18	.	TRBJ1-1	CASSQTSGRWDMVTIAFF	TGTGCCAGCAGCCAGACCAGCGGAAGGTGGGACATGGTGACGATAGCTTTCTTT
.	TRBV5-1	16	.	TRBJ1-4	CASSRDGALTNEKLFF	TGCGCCAGCAGCCGGGACGGGGCGCTTACTAATGAAAAACTGTTTTTT
TRBD1	TRBV7-8	14	.	TRBJ1-4	CASSRDRGNEKLFF	TGTGCCAGCAGTCGGGACAGGGGGAATGAAAAACTGTTTTTT
.	TRBV9	15	.	TRBJ1-3	CASSPLGTSGNTIYF	TGTGCCAGCAGCCCCCTGGGGACCTCTGGAAACACCATATATTTT
TRBD1	TRBV19	14	.	TRBJ1-1	CASSRRQGQTEAFF	TGTGCCAGTAGTAGACGACAGGGCCAAACTGAAGCTTTCTTT
TRBD1	TRBV11-2	15	.	TRBJ2-1	CASSYGTGPYNEQFF	TGTGCCAGCAGCTACGGGACAGGTCCATACAATGAGCAGTTCTTC
TRBD1	TRBV30	13	once	TRBJ1-3	CAWNYDRENTIYF	TGTGCCTGGAATTACGACAGGGAAAACACCATATATTTT
TRBD2	TRBV11-1	18	.	TRBJ2-1	CASSSSSGTTLLYNEQFF	TGTGCCAGCAGCTCTTCCTCCGGGACTACACTTCTCTACAATGAGCAGTTCTTC
TRBD1	TRBV14	14	.	TRBJ1-2	CASSHRDRGYGYTF	TGTGCCAGCAGCCACCGGGACAGGGGTTATGGCTACACCTTC
.	TRBV19	13	.	TRBJ2-1	CASSIDRRRGQFF	TGTGCCAGTAGTATAGATCGAAGGAGGGGGCAGTTCTTC
.	TRBV19	13	.	TRBJ1-4	CASSILAGEKLFF	TGTGCCAGTAGTATTTTGGCGGGGGAAAAACTGTTTTTT
.	TRBV11-1	14	.	TRBJ1-4	CASSSLGANEKLFF	TGTGCCAGCAGCTCACTTGGGGCTAATGAAAAACTGTTTTTT
.	TRBV5-1	15	.	TRBJ1-6	CASSLLQGLNSPLHF	TGCGCCAGCAGCTTGTTGCAGGGATTAAATTCACCCCTCCACTTT
TRBD1	TRBV27	17	.	TRBJ1-1	CASSLKQGAGEGTEAFF	TGTGCCAGCAGTTTAAAACAGGGGGCCGGGGAAGGCACTGAAGCTTTCTTT
.	TRBV27	16	.	TRBJ1-5	CASSLWAGLINQPQHF	TGTGCCAGCAGTTTATGGGCGGGACTGATCAATCAGCCCCAGCATTTT
.	TRBV7-9	13	.	TRBJ2-1	CASSLDRVNEQFF	TGTGCCAGCAGCCTAGACAGAGTCAATGAGCAGTTCTTC
.	TRBV6-1	14	.	TRBJ1-1	CATYPGGMNTEAFF	TGTGCCACCTACCCCGGGGGTATGAACACTGAAGCTTTCTTT
.	TRBV6-1	15	.	TRBJ2-2	CASLRTHQTTGELFF	TGTGCCAGCCTCCGGACCCACCAGACTACCGGGGAGCTGTTTTTT
.	TRBV5-7	16	.	TRBJ2-1	CASSLGASHPVNEQFF	TGTGCCAGCAGCTTGGGGGCATCTCACCCCGTCAATGAGCAGTTCTTC
.	TRBV11-1	16	.	TRBJ1-1	CASSLEIAIGNTEAFF	TGTGCCAGCAGCTTAGAGATTGCGATAGGGAACACTGAAGCTTTCTTT
.	TRBV5-1	13	once	TRBJ1-1	CASSRDQDAEAFF	TGCGCCAGCAGCAGGGACCAGGACGCTGAAGCTTTCTTT
.	TRBV7-6	13	few	TRBJ1-5	CASSWNSNQPQHF	TGTGCCAGCAGCTGGAATAGCAATCAGCCCCAGCATTTT
.	TRBV7-2	14	once	TRBJ2-1	CASSSRTAYNEQFF	TGTGCCAGCAGCTCCAGGACAGCCTACAATGAGCAGTTCTTC
TRBD1	TRBV11-2	15	.	TRBJ2-1	CASRPTDRGLNEQFF	TGTGCCAGCAGGCCAACGGACAGGGGGTTGAATGAGCAGTTCTTC
.	TRBV19	12	few	TRBJ1-1	CATLQPNTEAFF	TGTGCCACGTTACAGCCTAACACTGAAGCTTTCTTT
.	TRBV2	15	.	TRBJ1-5	CASRASDTSNQPQHF	TGTGCCAGCAGAGCATCCGACACGAGCAATCAGCCCCAGCATTTT
.	TRBV4-2	15	.	TRBJ2-1	CASSQDTGARNEQFF	TGTGCCAGCAGCCAAGATACGGGAGCCCGTAATGAGCAGTTCTTC
.	TRBV10-2	11	.	TRBJ2-1	CASTRGNEQFF	TGCGCCAGCACCAGGGGCAATGAGCAGTTCTTC
.	TRBV19	12	few	TRBJ2-7	CASSPTGYEQYF	TGTGCCAGTAGTCCGACAGGCTACGAGCAGTACTTC
TRBD1	TRBV6-6	12	.	TRBJ2-7	CASMGTGGEQYF	TGTGCCAGCATGGGGACAGGGGGCGAGCAGTACTTC
.	TRBV28	15	.	TRBJ1-2	CASSPTRKGDYGYTF	TGTGCCAGCAGTCCAACTAGGAAAGGGGACTATGGCTACACCTTC
TRBD1	TRBV28	15	.	TRBJ2-5	CASRIRDSLGETQYF	TGTGCCAGCAGGATACGGGACAGCCTGGGGGAGACCCAGTACTTC
TRBD2	TRBV30	14	.	TRBJ2-7	CAWTSSGQIYEQYF	TGTGCCTGGACCTCTAGCGGGCAGATTTACGAGCAGTACTTC
.	TRBV12-5	16	once	TRBJ2-7	CASGFGTPGRDYEQYF	TGTGCTAGTGGTTTTGGGACACCGGGGAGGGACTACGAGCAGTACTTC
.	TRBV5-1	14	.	TRBJ2-2	CASSLGGGSGELFF	TGCGCCAGCAGCTTGGGCGGGGGCTCGGGGGAGCTGTTTTTT
.	TRBV2	13	.	TRBJ1-6	CASTPSSGSPLHF	TGTGCCAGCACCCCTTCCAGCGGTTCACCCCTCCACTTT
.	TRBV5-4	15	.	TRBJ2-3	CASSLAGTSTDTQYF	TGTGCCAGCAGCTTGGCGGGGACTAGCACAGATACGCAGTATTTT
.	TRBV7-3	15	once	TRBJ2-1	CASSLEYALGNEQFF	TGTGCCAGCAGCTTAGAGTACGCCCTTGGGAATGAGCAGTTCTTC
.	TRBV2	13	.	TRBJ2-3	CASTRTRTDTQYF	TGTGCCAGCACACGGACCCGCACAGATACGCAGTATTTT
.	TRBV27	11	.	TRBJ2-7	CASSLGNEQYF	TGTGCCAGCAGTTTAGGAAACGAGCAGTACTTC